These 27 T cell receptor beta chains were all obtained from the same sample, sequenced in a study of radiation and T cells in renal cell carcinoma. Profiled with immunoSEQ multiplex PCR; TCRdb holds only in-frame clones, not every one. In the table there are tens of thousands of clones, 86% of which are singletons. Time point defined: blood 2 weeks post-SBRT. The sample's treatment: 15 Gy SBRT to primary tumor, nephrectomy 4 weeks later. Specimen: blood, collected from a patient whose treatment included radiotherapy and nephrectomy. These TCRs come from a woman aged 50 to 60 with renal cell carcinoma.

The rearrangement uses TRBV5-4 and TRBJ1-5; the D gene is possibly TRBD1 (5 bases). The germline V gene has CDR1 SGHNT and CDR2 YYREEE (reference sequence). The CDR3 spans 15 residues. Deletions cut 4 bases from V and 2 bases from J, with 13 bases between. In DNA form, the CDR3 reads TGTGCCAGCAGCGTGGGGGGGGATGGCAATCAGCCCCAGCATTTT. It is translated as CASSVGGDGNQPQHF. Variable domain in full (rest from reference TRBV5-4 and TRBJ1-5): ETGVTQSPTHLIKTRGQQVTLRCSSQSGHNTVSWYQQALGQGPQFIFQYYREEENGRGNFPPRFSGLQFPNYSSELNVNALELDDSALYLCASSVGGDGNQPQHFGDGTRLSIL.

DNA for the CDR3: TGTGCCAGCTCCACGTTGCCCACCGGGGAGCTGTTTTTT. Protein product: CASSTLPTGELFF. This rearrangement joins TRBV9 to TRBJ2-2; D is uncertain. CDR3 size: 13 residues. Germline V CDR1 and CDR2: SGDLS, YYNGEE. V shed 7 bases and J shed 4 bases, with 11 bases lying between them. The complete variable domain, with remaining parts taken from reference TRBV9 and TRBJ2-2, reads DSGVTQTPKHLITATGQRVTLRCSPRSGDLSVYWYQQSLDQGLQFLIQYYNGEERAKGNILERFSAQQFPDLHSELNLSSLELGDSALYFCASSTLPTGELFFGEGSRLTVL.

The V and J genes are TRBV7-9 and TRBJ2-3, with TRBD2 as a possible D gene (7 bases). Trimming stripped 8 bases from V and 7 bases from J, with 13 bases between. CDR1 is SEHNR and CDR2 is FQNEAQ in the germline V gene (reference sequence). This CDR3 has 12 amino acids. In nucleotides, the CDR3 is TGTGCCAGCGGGGGGGCTGGGAATACGCAGTATTTT. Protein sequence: CASGGAGNTQYF.

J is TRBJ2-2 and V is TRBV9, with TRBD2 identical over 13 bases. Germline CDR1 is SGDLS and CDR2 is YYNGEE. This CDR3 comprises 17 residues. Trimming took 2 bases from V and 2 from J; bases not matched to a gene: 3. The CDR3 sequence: CASSVGLAGSNTGELFF. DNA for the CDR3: TGTGCCAGCAGCGTGGGACTAGCGGGGTCTAACACCGGGGAGCTGTTTTTT.

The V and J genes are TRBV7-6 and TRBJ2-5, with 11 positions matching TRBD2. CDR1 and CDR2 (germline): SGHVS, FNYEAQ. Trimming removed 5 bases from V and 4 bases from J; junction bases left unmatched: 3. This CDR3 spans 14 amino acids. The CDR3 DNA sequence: TGTGCCAGCAGCGCGCTAGCGGGGGGAGAGACCCAGTACTTC. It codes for CASSALAGGETQYF.

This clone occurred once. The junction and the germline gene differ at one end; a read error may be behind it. The CDR3 DNA follows: TGTGCCAGCAGTTCAAGACGGTGGTTCAATGCGCAGTTCTTC. It specifies CASSSRRWFNAQFF. The V call is TRBV27, the J call TRBJ2-1; D is undetermined. Germline CDR1 is MNHEY and CDR2 is SMNVEV (reference sequence). The CDR3 is 14 residues long.

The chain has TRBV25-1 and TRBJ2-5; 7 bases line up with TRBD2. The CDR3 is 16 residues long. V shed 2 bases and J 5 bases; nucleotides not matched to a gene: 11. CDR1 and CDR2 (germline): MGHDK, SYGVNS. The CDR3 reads CASSEGGGSLGETQYF. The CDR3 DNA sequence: TGTGCCAGCAGTGAAGGAGGCGGGAGCTTAGGGGAGACCCAGTACTTC.

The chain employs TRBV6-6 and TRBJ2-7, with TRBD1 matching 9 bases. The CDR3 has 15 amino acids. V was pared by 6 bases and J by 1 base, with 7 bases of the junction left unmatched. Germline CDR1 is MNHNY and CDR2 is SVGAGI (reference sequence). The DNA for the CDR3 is TGTGCCAGCAGGTCCGGGACAGGGTCGTCCTACGAGCAGTACTTC. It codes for CASRSGTGSSYEQYF.

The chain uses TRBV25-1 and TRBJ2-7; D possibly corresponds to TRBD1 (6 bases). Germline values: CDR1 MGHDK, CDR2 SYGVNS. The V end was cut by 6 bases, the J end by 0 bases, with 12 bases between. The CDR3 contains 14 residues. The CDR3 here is CASSVQGSSYEQYF. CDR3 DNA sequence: TGTGCCAGCAGCGTCCAGGGGAGCTCCTACGAGCAGTACTTC.

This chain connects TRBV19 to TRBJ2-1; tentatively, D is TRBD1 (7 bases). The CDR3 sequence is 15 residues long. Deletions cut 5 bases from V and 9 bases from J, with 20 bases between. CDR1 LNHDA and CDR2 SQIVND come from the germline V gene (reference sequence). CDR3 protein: CASSRPGGMAPEQFF. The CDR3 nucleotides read TGTGCCAGTAGTCGGCCAGGGGGGATGGCGCCTGAGCAGTTCTTC.

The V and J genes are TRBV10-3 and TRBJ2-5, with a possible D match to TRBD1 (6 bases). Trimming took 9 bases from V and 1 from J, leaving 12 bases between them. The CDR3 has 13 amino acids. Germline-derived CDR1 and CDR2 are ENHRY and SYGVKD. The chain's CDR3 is CAIGQGLQETQYF. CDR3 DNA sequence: TGTGCCATAGGGCAGGGGCTCCAAGAGACCCAGTACTTC.

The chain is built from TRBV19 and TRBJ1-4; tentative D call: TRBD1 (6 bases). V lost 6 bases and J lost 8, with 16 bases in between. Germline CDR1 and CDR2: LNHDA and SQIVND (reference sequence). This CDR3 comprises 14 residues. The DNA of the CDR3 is TGTGCCAGTAGCCCCAGGGGAAAGGAGGAAAAACTGTTTTTT. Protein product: CASSPRGKEEKLFF. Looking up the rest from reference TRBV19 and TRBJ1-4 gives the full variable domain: DGGITQSPKYLFRKEGQNVTLSCEQNLNHDAMYWYRQDPGQGLRLIYYSQIVNDFQKGDIAEGYSVSREKKESFPLTVTSAQKNPTAFYLCASSPRGKEEKLFFGSGTQLSVL.

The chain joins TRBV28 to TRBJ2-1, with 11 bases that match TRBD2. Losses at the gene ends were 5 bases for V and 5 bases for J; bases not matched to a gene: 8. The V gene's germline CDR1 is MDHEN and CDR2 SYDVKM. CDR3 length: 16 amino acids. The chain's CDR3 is CASSQPGLAANNEQFF. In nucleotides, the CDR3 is TGTGCCAGCAGTCAACCGGGACTAGCGGCAAACAATGAGCAGTTCTTC.

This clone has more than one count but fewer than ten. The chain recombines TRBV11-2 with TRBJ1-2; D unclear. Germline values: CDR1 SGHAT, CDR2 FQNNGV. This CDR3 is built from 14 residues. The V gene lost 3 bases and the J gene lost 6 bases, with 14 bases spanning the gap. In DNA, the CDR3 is TGTGCCAGCAGCTTGGACGCTCAGTCCGATGGCTACACCTTC. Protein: CASSLDAQSDGYTF.

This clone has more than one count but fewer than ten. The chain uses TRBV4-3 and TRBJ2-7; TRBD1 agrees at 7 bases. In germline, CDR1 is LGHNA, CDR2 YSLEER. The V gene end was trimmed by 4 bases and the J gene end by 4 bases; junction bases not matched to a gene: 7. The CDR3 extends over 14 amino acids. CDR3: CASSRMRTGYEQYF. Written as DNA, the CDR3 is TGCGCCAGCAGCCGTATGAGGACAGGATACGAGCAGTACTTC.

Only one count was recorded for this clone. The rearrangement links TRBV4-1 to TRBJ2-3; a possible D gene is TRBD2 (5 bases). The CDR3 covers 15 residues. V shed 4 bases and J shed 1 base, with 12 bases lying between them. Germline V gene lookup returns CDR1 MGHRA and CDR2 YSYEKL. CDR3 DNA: TGCGCCAGCAGCCGATTCGCCGGGGGCACAGATACGCAGTATTTT. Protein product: CASSRFAGGTDTQYF.

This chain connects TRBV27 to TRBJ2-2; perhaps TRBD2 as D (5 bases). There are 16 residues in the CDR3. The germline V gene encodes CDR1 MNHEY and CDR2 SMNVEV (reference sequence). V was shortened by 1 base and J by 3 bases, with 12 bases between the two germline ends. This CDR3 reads CASSLLRGMDTGELFF. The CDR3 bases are TGTGCCAGCAGTTTATTACGGGGAATGGACACCGGGGAGCTGTTTTTT.

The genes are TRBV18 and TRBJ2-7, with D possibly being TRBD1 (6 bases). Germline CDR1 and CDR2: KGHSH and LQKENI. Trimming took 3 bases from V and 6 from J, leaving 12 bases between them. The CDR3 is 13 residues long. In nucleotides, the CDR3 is TGTGCCAGCTCACCCGAACAGGGCGCCGAGCAGTACTTC. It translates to CASSPEQGAEQYF.

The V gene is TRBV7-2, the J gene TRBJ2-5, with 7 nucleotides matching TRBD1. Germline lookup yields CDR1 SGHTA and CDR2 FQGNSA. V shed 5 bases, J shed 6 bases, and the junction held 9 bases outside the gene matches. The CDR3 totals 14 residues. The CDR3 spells CASSRPGQKKTQYF. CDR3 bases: TGTGCCAGCAGCCGTCCGGGACAGAAAAAGACCCAGTACTTC.

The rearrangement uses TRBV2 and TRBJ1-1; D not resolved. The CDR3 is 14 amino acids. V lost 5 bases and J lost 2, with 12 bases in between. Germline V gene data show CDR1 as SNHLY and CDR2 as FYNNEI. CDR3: CASSRLPKNTEAFF. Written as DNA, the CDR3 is TGTGCCAGCAGTCGGCTTCCTAAAAACACTGAAGCTTTCTTT.

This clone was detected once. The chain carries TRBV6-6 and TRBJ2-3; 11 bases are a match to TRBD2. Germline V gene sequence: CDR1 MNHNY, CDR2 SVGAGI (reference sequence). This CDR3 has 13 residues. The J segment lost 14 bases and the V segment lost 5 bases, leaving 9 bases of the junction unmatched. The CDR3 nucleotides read TGTGCCAGCAGTCCCTCCCCTAGCGGGGGGCTGTATTTT. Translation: CASSPSPSGGLYF.

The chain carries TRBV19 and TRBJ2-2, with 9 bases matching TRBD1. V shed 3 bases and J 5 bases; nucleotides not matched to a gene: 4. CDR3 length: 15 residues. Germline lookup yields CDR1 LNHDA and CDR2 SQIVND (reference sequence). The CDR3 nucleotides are TGTGCCAGTAGTATCTACAGGGGGCGAACCGGGGAGCTGTTTTTT. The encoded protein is CASSIYRGRTGELFF. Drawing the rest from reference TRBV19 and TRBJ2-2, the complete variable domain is DGGITQSPKYLFRKEGQNVTLSCEQNLNHDAMYWYRQDPGQGLRLIYYSQIVNDFQKGDIAEGYSVSREKKESFPLTVTSAQKNPTAFYLCASSIYRGRTGELFFGEGSRLTVL.

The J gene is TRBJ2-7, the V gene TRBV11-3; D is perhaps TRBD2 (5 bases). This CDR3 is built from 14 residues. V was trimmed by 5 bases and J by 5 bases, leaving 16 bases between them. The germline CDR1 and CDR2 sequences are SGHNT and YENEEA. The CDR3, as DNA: TGTGCCAGCAGCGCGGGTGGGTTGGATAACGAGCAGTACTTC. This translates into CASSAGGLDNEQYF.

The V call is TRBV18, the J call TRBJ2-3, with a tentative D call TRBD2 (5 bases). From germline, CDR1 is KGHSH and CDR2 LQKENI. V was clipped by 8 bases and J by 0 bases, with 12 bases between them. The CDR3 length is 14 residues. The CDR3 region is CASALRESTDTQYF. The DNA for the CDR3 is TGTGCCAGCGCCTTGAGGGAGAGCACAGATACGCAGTATTTT.

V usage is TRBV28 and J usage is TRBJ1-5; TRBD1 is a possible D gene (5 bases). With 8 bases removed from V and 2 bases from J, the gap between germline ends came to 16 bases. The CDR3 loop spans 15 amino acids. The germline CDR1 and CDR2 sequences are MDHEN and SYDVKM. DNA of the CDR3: TGTGCCAGCGGGGATAAGGGGAGTGGCAATCAGCCCCAGCATTTT. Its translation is CASGDKGSGNQPQHF.

CDR3 in amino acids: CASSQATARNEQFF. Here the CDR3 DNA reads TGCGCCAGCAGCCAAGCGACAGCCCGTAATGAGCAGTTCTTC. This chain joins TRBV4-3 and TRBJ2-1; the D gene is possibly TRBD1 (5 bases). This CDR3 has 14 amino acids. From germline, CDR1 is LGHNA and CDR2 YSLEER. Trimming took 1 base from V and 7 from J, leaving 11 bases between them.

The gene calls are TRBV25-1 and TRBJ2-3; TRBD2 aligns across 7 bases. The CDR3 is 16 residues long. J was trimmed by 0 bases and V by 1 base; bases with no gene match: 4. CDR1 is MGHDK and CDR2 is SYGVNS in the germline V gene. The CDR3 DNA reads TGTGCCAGCAGTGAATCAAGCGGGACTAGCACAGATACGCAGTATTTT. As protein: CASSESSGTSTDTQYF.